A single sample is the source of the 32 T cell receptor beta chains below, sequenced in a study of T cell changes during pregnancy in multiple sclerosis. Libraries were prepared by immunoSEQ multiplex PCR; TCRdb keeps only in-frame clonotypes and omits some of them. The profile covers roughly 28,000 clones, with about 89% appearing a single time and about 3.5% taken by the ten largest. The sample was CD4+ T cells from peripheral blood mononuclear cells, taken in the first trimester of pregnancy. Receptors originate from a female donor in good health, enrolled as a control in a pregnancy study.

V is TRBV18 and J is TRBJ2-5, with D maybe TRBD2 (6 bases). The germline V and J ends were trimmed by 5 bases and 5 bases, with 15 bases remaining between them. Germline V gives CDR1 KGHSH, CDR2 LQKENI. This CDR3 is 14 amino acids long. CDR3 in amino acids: CASSNHRESETQYF. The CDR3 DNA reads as TGTGCCAGCTCAAACCACCGGGAGTCGGAGACCCAGTACTTC.

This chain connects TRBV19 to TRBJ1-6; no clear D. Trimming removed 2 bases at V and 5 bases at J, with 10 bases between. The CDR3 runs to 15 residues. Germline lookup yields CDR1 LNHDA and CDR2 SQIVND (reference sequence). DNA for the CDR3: TGTGCCAGTAGTATATTGGACGGGAATAATTCACCCCTCCACTTT. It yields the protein CASSILDGNNSPLHF.

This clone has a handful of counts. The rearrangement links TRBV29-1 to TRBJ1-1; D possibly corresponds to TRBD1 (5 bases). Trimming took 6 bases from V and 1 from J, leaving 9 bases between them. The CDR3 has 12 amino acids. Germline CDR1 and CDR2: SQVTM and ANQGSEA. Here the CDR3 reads CSVETGNTEAFF. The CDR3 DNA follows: TGCAGCGTAGAAACAGGGAACACTGAAGCTTTCTTT. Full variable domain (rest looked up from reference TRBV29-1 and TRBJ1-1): SAVISQKPSRDICQRGTSLTIQCQVDSQVTMMFWYRQQPGQSLTLIATANQGSEATYESGFVIDKFPISRPNLTFSTLTVSNMSPEDSSIYLCSVETGNTEAFFGQGTRLTVV.

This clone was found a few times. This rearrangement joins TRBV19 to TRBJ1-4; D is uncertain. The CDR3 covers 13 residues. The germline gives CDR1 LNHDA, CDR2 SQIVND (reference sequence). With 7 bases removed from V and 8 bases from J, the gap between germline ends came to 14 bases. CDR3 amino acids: CASIRGAGEKLFF. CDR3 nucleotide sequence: TGTGCCAGTATAAGAGGCGCCGGGGAAAAACTGTTTTTT.

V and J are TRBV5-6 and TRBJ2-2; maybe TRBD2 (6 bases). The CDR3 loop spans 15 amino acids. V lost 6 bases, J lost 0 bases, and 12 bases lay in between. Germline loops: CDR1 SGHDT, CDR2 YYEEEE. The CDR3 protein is CASTKGLANTGELFF. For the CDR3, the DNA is TGTGCCAGCACTAAGGGACTGGCGAACACCGGGGAGCTGTTTTTT.

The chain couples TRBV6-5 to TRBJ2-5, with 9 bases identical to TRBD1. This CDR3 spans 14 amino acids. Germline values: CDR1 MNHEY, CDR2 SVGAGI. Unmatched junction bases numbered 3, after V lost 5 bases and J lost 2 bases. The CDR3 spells CASSRQGGQETQYF. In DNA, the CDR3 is TGTGCCAGCAGTCGACAGGGGGGTCAAGAGACCCAGTACTTC.

CDR3 DNA: TGTGCCAGCAGTTCCCCCCTGAGAGGGCATGGCTACACCTTC. As protein: CASSSPLRGHGYTF. The genes are TRBV27 and TRBJ1-2; D gene unclear. CDR1 is MNHEY and CDR2 is SMNVEV in the germline V gene (reference sequence). The CDR3 loop spans 14 amino acids. V lost 4 bases and J 6 bases, leaving 15 bases between the germline ends.

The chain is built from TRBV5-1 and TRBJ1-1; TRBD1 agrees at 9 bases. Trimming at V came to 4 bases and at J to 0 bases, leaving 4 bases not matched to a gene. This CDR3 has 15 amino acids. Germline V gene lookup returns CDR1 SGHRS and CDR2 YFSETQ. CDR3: CASSQDRGLNTEAFF. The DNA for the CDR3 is TGCGCCAGCAGCCAGGACAGGGGTTTGAACACTGAAGCTTTCTTT.

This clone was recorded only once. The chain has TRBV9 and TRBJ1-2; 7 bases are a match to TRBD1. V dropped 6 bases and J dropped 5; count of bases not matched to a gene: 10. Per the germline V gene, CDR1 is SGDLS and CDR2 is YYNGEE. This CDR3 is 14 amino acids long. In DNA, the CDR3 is TGTGCCAGCACACCGGGACAGTCGGGGTATGGCTACACCTTC. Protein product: CASTPGQSGYGYTF.

The CDR3 reads CASSLWDLAHGYTQYF. CDR3 bases: TGTGCCAGCAGCTTATGGGACCTAGCGCACGGATATACGCAGTATTTT. The chain links TRBV7-2 to TRBJ2-3; a possible D gene is TRBD2 (6 bases). The CDR3 has 16 amino acids. Trimming took off 2 bases at V and 7 bases at J, with 19 bases between the two ends. Germline V lookup: CDR1 SGHTA, CDR2 FQGNSA.

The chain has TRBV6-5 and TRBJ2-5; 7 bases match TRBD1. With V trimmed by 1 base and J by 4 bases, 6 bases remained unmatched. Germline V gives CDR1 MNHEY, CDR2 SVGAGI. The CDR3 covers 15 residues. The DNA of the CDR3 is TGTGCCAGCAGTTACTTTGGGACAGCTTCAGAGACCCAGTACTTC. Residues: CASSYFGTASETQYF.

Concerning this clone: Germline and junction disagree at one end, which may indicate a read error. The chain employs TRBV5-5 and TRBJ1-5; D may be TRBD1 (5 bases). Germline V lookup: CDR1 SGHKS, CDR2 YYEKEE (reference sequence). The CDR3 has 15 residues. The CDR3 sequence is CASSLETRVNQPQHF. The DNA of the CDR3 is TGTGCCAGCAGCTTGGAGACCAGGGTAAATCAACCCCAGCATTTT.

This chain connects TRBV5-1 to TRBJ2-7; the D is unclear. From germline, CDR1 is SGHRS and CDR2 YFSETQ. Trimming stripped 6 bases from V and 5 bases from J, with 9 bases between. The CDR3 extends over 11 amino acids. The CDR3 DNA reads TGCGCCAGCACCCTCCCGGACGAGCAGTACTTC. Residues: CASTLPDEQYF.

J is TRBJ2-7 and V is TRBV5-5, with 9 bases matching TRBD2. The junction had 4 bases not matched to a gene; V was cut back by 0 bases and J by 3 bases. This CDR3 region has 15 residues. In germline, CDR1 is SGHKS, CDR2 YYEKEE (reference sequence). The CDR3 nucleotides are TGTGCCAGCAGCTTGGGACTAGCGGCTTACTACGAGCAGTACTTC. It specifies CASSLGLAAYYEQYF.

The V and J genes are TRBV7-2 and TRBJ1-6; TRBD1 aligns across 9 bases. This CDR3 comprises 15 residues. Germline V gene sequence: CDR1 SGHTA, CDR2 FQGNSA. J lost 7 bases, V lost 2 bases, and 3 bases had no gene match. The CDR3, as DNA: TGTGCCAGCAGCTTAAGGGGACAGGGCAATTCACCCCTCCACTTT. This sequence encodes CASSLRGQGNSPLHF.

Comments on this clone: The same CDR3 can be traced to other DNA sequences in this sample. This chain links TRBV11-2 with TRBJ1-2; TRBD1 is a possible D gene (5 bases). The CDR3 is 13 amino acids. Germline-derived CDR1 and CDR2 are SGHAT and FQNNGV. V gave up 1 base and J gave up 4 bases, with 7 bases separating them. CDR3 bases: TGTGCCAGCAGCTTAGTAGACAGCTATGGCTACACCTTC. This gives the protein CASSLVDSYGYTF.

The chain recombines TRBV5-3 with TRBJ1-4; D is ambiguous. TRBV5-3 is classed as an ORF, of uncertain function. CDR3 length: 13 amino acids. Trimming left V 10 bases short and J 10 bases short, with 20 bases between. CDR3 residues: CAPRPRIEAKLFF. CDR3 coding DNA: TGTGCCCCGAGACCCCGAATTGAGGCAAAACTGTTTTTT.

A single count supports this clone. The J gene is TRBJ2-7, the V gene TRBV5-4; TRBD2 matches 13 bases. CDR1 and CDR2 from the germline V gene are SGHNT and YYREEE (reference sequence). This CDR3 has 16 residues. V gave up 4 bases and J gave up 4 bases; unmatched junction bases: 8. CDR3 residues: CASSLGLAGVMYEQYF. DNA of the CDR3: TGTGCCAGCAGCCTCGGACTAGCGGGGGTAATGTACGAGCAGTACTTC.

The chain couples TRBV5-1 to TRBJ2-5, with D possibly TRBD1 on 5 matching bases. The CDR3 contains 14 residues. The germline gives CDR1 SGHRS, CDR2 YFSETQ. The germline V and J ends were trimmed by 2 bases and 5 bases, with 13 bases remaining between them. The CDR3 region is CASSFQGIGETQYF. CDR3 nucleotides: TGCGCCAGCAGCTTCCAGGGAATAGGCGAGACCCAGTACTTC.

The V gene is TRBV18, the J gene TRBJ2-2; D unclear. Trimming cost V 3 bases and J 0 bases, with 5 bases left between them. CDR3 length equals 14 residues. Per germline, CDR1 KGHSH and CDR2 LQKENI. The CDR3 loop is CASSPSANTGELFF. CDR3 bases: TGTGCCAGCTCACCCTCGGCGAACACCGGGGAGCTGTTTTTT.

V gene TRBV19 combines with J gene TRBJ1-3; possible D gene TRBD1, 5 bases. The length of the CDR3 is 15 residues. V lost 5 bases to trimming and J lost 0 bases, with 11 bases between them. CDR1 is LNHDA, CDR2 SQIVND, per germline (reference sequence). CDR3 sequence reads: CASSPTGISGNTIYF. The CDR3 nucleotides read TGTGCCAGTAGTCCAACAGGTATCTCTGGAAACACCATATATTTT.

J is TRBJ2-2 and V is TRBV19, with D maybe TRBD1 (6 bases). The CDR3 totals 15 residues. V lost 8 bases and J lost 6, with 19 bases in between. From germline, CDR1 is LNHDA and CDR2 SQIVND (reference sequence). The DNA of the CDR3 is TGTGCCAGTTACTCCGGGGACACCTGGGCCGGGGAGCTGTTTTTT. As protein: CASYSGDTWAGELFF. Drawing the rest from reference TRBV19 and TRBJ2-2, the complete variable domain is DGGITQSPKYLFRKEGQNVTLSCEQNLNHDAMYWYRQDPGQGLRLIYYSQIVNDFQKGDIAEGYSVSREKKESFPLTVTSAQKNPTAFYLCASYSGDTWAGELFFGEGSRLTVL.

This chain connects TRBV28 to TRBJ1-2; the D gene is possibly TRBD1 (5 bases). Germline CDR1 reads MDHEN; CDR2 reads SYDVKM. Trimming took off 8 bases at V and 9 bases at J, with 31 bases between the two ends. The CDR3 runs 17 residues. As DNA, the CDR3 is TGTGCCAGCGTCTTCGTCGGACGGGGACTGCTATCTATAAGCTACACCTTC. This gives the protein CASVFVGRGLLSISYTF.

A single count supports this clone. CDR3: CSVGSGASTDTQYF. In DNA, the CDR3 is TGCAGCGTTGGTAGCGGGGCTAGCACAGATACGCAGTATTTT. The chain carries TRBV29-1 and TRBJ2-3, with 8 bases lining up with TRBD2. The CDR3 contains 14 residues. J was trimmed by 0 bases and V by 4 bases; bases with no gene match: 3. Germline lookup yields CDR1 SQVTM and CDR2 ANQGSEA.

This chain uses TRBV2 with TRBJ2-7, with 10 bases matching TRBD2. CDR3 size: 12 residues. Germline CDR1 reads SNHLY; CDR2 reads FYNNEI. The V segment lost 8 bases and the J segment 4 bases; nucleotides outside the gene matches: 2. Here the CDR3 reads CASQREGYEQYF. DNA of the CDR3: TGTGCCAGCCAGCGGGAGGGTTACGAGCAGTACTTC.

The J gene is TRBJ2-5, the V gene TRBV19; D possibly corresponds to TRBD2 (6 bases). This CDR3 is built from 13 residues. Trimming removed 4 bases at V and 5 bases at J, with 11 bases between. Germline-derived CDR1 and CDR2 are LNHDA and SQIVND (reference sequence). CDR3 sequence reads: CASSTGGLETQYF. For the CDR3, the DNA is TGTGCCAGTAGTACCGGGGGTTTGGAGACCCAGTACTTC. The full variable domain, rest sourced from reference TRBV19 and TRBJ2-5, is DGGITQSPKYLFRKEGQNVTLSCEQNLNHDAMYWYRQDPGQGLRLIYYSQIVNDFQKGDIAEGYSVSREKKESFPLTVTSAQKNPTAFYLCASSTGGLETQYFGPGTRLLVL.

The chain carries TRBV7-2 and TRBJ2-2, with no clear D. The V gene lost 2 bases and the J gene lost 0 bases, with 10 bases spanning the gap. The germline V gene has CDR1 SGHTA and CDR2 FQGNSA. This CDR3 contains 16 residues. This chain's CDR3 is CASSLSPLTNTGELFF. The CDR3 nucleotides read TGTGCCAGCAGCTTAAGCCCTTTGACGAACACCGGGGAGCTGTTTTTT. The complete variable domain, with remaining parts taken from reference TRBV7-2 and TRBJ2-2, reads GAGVSQSPSNKVTEKGKDVELRCDPISGHTALYWYRQSLGQGLEFLIYFQGNSAPDKSGLPSDRFSAERTGGSVSTLTIQRTQQEDSAVYLCASSLSPLTNTGELFFGEGSRLTVL.

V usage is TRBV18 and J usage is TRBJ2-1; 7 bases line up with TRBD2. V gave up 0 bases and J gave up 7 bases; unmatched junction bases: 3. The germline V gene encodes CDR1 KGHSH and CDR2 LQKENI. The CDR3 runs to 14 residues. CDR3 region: CASSPPPGGNEQFF. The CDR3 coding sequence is TGTGCCAGCTCACCACCTCCCGGGGGGAATGAGCAGTTCTTC.

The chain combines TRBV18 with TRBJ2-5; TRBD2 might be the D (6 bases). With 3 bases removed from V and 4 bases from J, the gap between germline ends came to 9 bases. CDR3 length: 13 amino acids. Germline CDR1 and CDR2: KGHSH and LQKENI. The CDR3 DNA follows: TGTGCCAGCTCACCGGGGAGGAGAGAGACCCAGTACTTC. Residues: CASSPGRRETQYF.

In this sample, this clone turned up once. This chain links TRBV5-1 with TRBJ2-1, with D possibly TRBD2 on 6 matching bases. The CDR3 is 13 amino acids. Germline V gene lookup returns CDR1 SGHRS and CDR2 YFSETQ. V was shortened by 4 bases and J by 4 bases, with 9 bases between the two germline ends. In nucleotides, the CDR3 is TGCGCCAGCAGCCGGGACTTATACAATGAGCAGTTCTTC. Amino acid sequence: CASSRDLYNEQFF.

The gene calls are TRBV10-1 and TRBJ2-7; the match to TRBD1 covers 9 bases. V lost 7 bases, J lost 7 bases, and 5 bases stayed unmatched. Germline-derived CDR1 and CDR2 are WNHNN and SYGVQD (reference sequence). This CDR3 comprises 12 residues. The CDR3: CASTATGGEQYF. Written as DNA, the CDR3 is TGCGCCAGCACTGCGACAGGGGGAGAGCAGTACTTC.

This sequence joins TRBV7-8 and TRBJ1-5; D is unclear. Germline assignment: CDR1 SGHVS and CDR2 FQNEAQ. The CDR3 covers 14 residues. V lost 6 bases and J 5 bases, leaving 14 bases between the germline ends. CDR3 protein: CASRNAGTHQPQHF. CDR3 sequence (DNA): TGTGCCAGCAGGAACGCAGGCACCCATCAGCCCCAGCATTTT.